The sequence of this T cell receptor (beta chain) was determined in a study of T cell repertoires in cytomegalovirus infection. Notes on this clonotype: Its antigen is as yet unknown.

The CDR3 totals 15 residues. J was trimmed by 3 bases and V by 1 base; bases with no gene match: 2. The germline gives CDR1 LNHNV, CDR2 YYDKDF (reference sequence). One entry per CDR3 protein, called by TCRdb with MiXCR from the reads. This table holds about 890,000 distinct CDR3 sequences, approximately 31% found once. The source material was cultured CD8+ T cells from PBMCs, sampled from culture after CMV antigen stimulation. The clonotype comes from a human donor in good health (CMV status not recorded). Some clones in this sample may be carry-over from other donors' samples. The genes are TRBV15 and TRBJ2-1; 8 bases are a match to TRBD2. The CDR3 region has the DNA TGTGCCACCAGCAGAGGCAGCGGGGGCTACAATGAGCAGTTCTTC. The encoded protein is CATSRGSGGYNEQFF. Variable domain in full (rest from reference TRBV15 and TRBJ2-1): DAMVIQNPRYQVTQFGKPVTLSCSQTLNHNVMYWYQQKSSQAPKLLFHYYDKDFNNEADTPDNFQSRRPNTSFCFLDIRSPGLGDTAMYLCATSRGSGGYNEQFFGPGTRLTVL.